Sequencing of this T cell receptor (beta chain) was carried out in a study of cytomegalovirus exposure and HLA in healthy donors. Overall study findings and caveats: There were 164 TCR beta chains listed as cytomegalovirus-associated. TCR beta chain V- and J-gene trimming was linked, in a later analysis, to a missense variant in DCLRE1C. Later, an analysis showed that TCR beta chains associated with HLA were more clonally expanded than others that were equally common.

The V and J ends lost 1 base and 12 bases, in that order; junction bases with no gene match: 19. This CDR3 spans 20 amino acids. Per germline, CDR1 MGHRA and CDR2 YSYEKL. This clone occurred a few times. Its antigen is currently unknown. PCR amplification relied on 60 Vbeta primers (plus 13 Jbeta primers). Profiling relied on immunoSEQ multiplex PCR, and the TCRdb table lists in-frame clones only, not all of them. The repertoire holds some 160,000 clones, approximately 80% seen once, with 8.5% in the top ten. The V and J genes are TRBV4-1 and TRBJ2-1, with 15 bases that match TRBD2. The sample was PBMCs. This clonotype was obtained from a male donor in good health and CMV-seropositive. The CDR3 nucleotides read TGCGCCAGCAGCCAAGCCGGACTAGCGGGAGGGCCGCAAACCCTTCCCGGGCAGTTCTTC. This codes for CASSQAGLAGGPQTLPGQFF.